This T cell receptor (beta chain) was found in a study of blood T cell repertoires in COVID-19. Study context: Italy, Spain and the United States were the sources of the convalescent and acute COVID-19 samples. PBMCs, B-cell-depleted T cells, or T cells were the source of the cDNA or gDNA that made up the material.

Authors' methods: Reference gene primer amplification in the assay estimated nucleated cell counts. Measured with immunoSEQ multiplex PCR; TCRdb has only the in-frame clones, and not every one. The V and J calls and clone size were taken over from that table, and D and trimming were inferred from the DNA. The sample records approximately 160,000 clones, about 86% being singletons. This sequence was found in a woman over 75 with acute or convalescent COVID-19. Specimen: peripheral blood.

The CDR3 region is CASSQEGTGSNQPQHF. The CDR3 bases are TGTGCCAGCAGCCAAGAAGGGACAGGGAGCAATCAGCCCCAGCATTTT. This sequence joins TRBV4-2 and TRBJ1-5; 9 bases fit TRBD1. V lost 0 bases to trimming and J lost 1 base; unmatched junction nucleotides: 1. There are 16 residues in the CDR3. The germline CDR1 and CDR2 sequences are LGHNA and YNFKEQ.